These 21 T cell receptor beta chains came from one sample sequenced in a study of cytomegalovirus exposure and HLA in healthy donors. The PCR employed 60 Vbeta primers together with 13 Jbeta primers. Profiling relied on immunoSEQ multiplex PCR, and the TCRdb table lists in-frame clones only, not all of them. The repertoire holds around 150,000 clones, with 79% as singletons. The sample consisted of PBMCs. These TCRs come from a human donor in good health.

This chain links TRBV19 with TRBJ1-4, with a tentative D call TRBD1 (6 bases). V was shortened by 5 bases and J by 4 bases, with 14 bases between the two germline ends. CDR3 length: 15 amino acids. Germline V gene sequence: CDR1 LNHDA, CDR2 SQIVND (reference sequence). The CDR3 sequence is CASSERTAFNEKLFF. CDR3 in DNA: TGTGCCAGTAGTGAACGGACAGCTTTTAATGAAAAACTGTTTTTT.

This rearrangement joins TRBV7-6 to TRBJ1-1, with a tentative D call TRBD1 (6 bases). The CDR3 extends over 14 amino acids. Germline assignment: CDR1 SGHVS and CDR2 FNYEAQ. V was pared by 5 bases and J by 2 bases, with 12 bases between. The CDR3 DNA sequence: TGTGCCAGCAGCCCCAGGGACATTAACACTGAAGCTTTCTTT. It specifies CASSPRDINTEAFF. Using reference TRBV7-6 and TRBJ1-1 for the parts outside the CDR3, the full variable domain is GAGVSQSPRYKVTKRGQDVALRCDPISGHVSLYWYRQALGQGPEFLTYFNYEAQQDKSGLPNDRFSAERPEGSISTLTIQRTEQRDSAMYRCASSPRDINTEAFFGQGTRLTVV.

The CDR3 sequence is CASSSAGLTF. The CDR3 nucleotides read TGTGCCAGCAGCTCTGCGGGTCTAACCTTC. V usage is TRBV28 and J usage is TRBJ1-2; the D is unclear. Trimming pared 6 bases from V and 14 bases from J, leaving 13 bases between. CDR1 is MDHEN, CDR2 SYDVKM, per germline. This CDR3 contains 10 residues.

The chain joins TRBV7-6 to TRBJ1-3; D is unclear. Germline CDR1 and CDR2: SGHVS and FNYEAQ. This CDR3 comprises 17 residues. V was cut by 5 bases and J by 0 bases, with 17 bases left in between. The CDR3, as DNA: TGTGCCAGCAGCGAACTTAGAGGTTCGAACTCTGGAAACACCATATATTTT. Its translation: CASSELRGSNSGNTIYF.

The chain recombines TRBV7-8 with TRBJ1-4; 7 nucleotides match TRBD1. V lost 5 bases and J lost 8; bases outside the gene matches: 11. This CDR3 comprises 15 residues. Germline V gene lookup returns CDR1 SGHVS and CDR2 FQNEAQ. In nucleotides, the CDR3 is TGTGCCAGCAGCGTCCGACAGGGCTTCGCCGAAAAACTGTTTTTT. It is translated as CASSVRQGFAEKLFF.

This clone has a single count. The gene calls are TRBV2 and TRBJ2-7; TRBD2 might be the D (6 bases). CDR3 size: 13 residues. Trimming removed 7 bases from V and 5 bases from J, with 15 bases in between. The germline gives CDR1 SNHLY, CDR2 FYNNEI. The CDR3 here is CASTAGLRHEQYF. The CDR3 coding sequence is TGTGCCAGCACCGCGGGACTGAGGCACGAGCAGTACTTC.

The chain links TRBV6-5 to TRBJ1-5; TRBD1 might be the D (5 bases). The V gene lost 6 bases and the J gene lost 0 bases, with 12 bases spanning the gap. This CDR3 comprises 15 residues. Germline lookup yields CDR1 MNHEY and CDR2 SVGAGI. This CDR3 reads CASRPRQNSNQPQHF. Written as DNA, the CDR3 is TGTGCCAGCAGACCAAGACAGAATAGCAATCAGCCCCAGCATTTT.

The chain combines TRBV9 with TRBJ2-7, with 9 bases lining up with TRBD1. The length of the CDR3 is 14 residues. J gave up 4 bases and V 0 bases, and 2 bases lay outside the gene matches. Looked up from germline, CDR1 is SGDLS and CDR2 is YYNGEE. The CDR3 region is CASSVGGTGYEQYF. The CDR3 coding sequence is TGTGCCAGCAGCGTAGGGGGGACAGGGTACGAGCAGTACTTC.

The chain combines TRBV7-9 with TRBJ1-2, with 9 bases that match TRBD1. V trimming: 4 bases; J trimming: 1 base; junction bases outside the gene matches: 4. CDR3 length: 15 amino acids. Germline assignment: CDR1 SEHNR and CDR2 FQNEAQ (reference sequence). The CDR3 bases are TGTGCCAGCAGCTCGGACAGGGGTTTTAACTATGGCTACACCTTC. Its protein product is CASSSDRGFNYGYTF.

Regarding this clone: Other DNA variants within this sample encode the same CDR3. The rearrangement joins TRBV7-8 to TRBJ1-2; the match to TRBD1 covers 8 bases. The CDR3 has 15 residues. The germline V gene encodes CDR1 SGHVS and CDR2 FQNEAQ. V dropped 6 bases and J dropped 1; count of bases not matched to a gene: 7. DNA of the CDR3: TGTGCCAGCAGTCTCCTGACAGGGGTTAACTATGGCTACACCTTC. This sequence encodes CASSLLTGVNYGYTF.

The chain combines TRBV5-4 with TRBJ1-1, with 8 bases that match TRBD1. The CDR3 runs 14 residues. J gave up 0 bases and V 3 bases, and 1 base lay outside the gene matches. Germline lookup yields CDR1 SGHNT and CDR2 YYREEE (reference sequence). CDR3 DNA: TGTGCCAGCAGCTGGGACAGGATGAACACTGAAGCTTTCTTT. Protein: CASSWDRMNTEAFF.

The CDR3 sequence: CASSLDSGDPYEQYF. The CDR3 bases are TGTGCCAGCAGCTTGGATTCGGGGGATCCCTACGAGCAGTACTTC. The chain has TRBV5-5 and TRBJ2-7, with D possibly being TRBD2 (6 bases). The germline CDR1 and CDR2 sequences are SGHKS and YYEKEE (reference sequence). The CDR3 length is 15 residues. Trimming pared 0 bases from V and 2 bases from J, leaving 12 bases between.

The CDR3 is CASSTQGAGVDTEAFF. CDR3 nucleotide sequence: TGTGCCAGCAGCACACAGGGGGCAGGGGTGGACACTGAAGCTTTCTTT. The chain links TRBV5-6 to TRBJ1-1; 9 nucleotides agree with TRBD1. The CDR3 sequence is 16 residues long. V lost 4 bases and J lost 3; bases outside the gene matches: 10. Germline V CDR1 and CDR2: SGHDT, YYEEEE.

V gene TRBV4-1 combines with J gene TRBJ1-6; D remains unclear. Trimming took off 0 bases at V and 0 bases at J, with 12 bases between the two ends. CDR3 length equals 18 residues. CDR1 and CDR2 from the germline V gene are MGHRA and YSYEKL. As DNA, the CDR3 is TGCGCCAGCAGCCAAGAGGCCAGACTCAGCTCCTATAATTCACCCCTCCACTTT. Its protein product is CASSQEARLSSYNSPLHF.

The chain links TRBV7-6 to TRBJ2-3; D ambiguous. V lost 3 bases and J lost 3, with 10 bases in between. Germline values: CDR1 SGHVS, CDR2 FNYEAQ. The CDR3 sequence is 14 residues long. Written as DNA, the CDR3 is TGTGCCAGCAGCTTTTCAGGCCAGACAGATACGCAGTATTTT. This gives the protein CASSFSGQTDTQYF.

The chain uses TRBV6-5 and TRBJ1-3; no firm D call. Germline lookup yields CDR1 MNHEY and CDR2 SVGAGI. CDR3 length: 15 amino acids. The V gene lost 6 bases and the J gene lost 0 bases, with 12 bases spanning the gap. The CDR3 spells CASSRSSFSGNTIYF. The DNA for the CDR3 is TGTGCCAGCAGCCGTTCCTCGTTCTCTGGAAACACCATATATTTT.

The CDR3 spells CASSLGVGGTAFF. CDR3 DNA sequence: TGTGCCAGCAGCTTAGGTGTCGGCGGCACGGCTTTCTTT. The rearrangement joins TRBV7-2 to TRBJ1-1; unclear D gene. This CDR3 has 13 amino acids. CDR1 SGHTA and CDR2 FQGNSA come from the germline V gene. V lost 1 base to trimming and J lost 11 bases, with 14 bases between them.

The chain joins TRBV5-1 to TRBJ2-3; 8 bases agree with TRBD2. V gave up 6 bases and J gave up 3 bases; unmatched junction bases: 3. The CDR3 covers 13 residues. CDR1 and CDR2 (germline): SGHRS, YFSETQ. The DNA for the CDR3 is TGCGCCAGCATGAGCGGGAGAACAGATACGCAGTATTTT. Amino acids: CASMSGRTDTQYF.

The chain carries TRBV5-1 and TRBJ2-2; tentatively, D is TRBD1 (5 bases). The CDR3 covers 15 residues. Per germline, CDR1 SGHRS and CDR2 YFSETQ. Trimming cost V 4 bases and J 2 bases, with 12 bases left between them. The CDR3 sequence: CASSPLDTNTGELFF. CDR3 DNA sequence: TGCGCCAGCAGCCCGCTGGACACTAACACCGGGGAGCTGTTTTTT.

The J gene is TRBJ1-3, the V gene TRBV6-1; TRBD1 might be the D (5 bases). The CDR3 contains 16 residues. Trimming took 2 bases from V and 2 from J, leaving 13 bases between them. Per germline, CDR1 MNHNS and CDR2 SASEGT. The CDR3 here is CASSEWGGITGNTIYF. The DNA for the CDR3 is TGTGCCAGCAGTGAATGGGGGGGGATTACTGGAAACACCATATATTTT.

The J gene is TRBJ2-7, the V gene TRBV2; 7 positions agree with TRBD2. The CDR3 has 17 residues. J gave up 0 bases and V 7 bases, and 15 bases lay outside the gene matches. Looked up from germline, CDR1 is SNHLY and CDR2 is FYNNEI. The CDR3 spells CASMRGIGTTSSYEQYF. The CDR3 DNA follows: TGTGCCAGCATGAGGGGAATTGGGACTACGAGCTCCTACGAGCAGTACTTC.